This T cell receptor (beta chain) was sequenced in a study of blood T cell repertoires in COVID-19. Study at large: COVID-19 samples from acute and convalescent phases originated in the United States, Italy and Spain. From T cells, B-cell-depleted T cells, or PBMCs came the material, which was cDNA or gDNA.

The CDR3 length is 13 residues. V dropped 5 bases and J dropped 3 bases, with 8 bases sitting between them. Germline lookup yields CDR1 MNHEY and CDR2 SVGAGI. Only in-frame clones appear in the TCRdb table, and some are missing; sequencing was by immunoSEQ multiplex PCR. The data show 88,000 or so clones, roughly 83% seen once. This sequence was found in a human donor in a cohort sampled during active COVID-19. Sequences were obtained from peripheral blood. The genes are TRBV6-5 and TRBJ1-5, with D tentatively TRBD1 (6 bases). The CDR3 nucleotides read TGTGCCAGCAGTCGGACAGACAATCAGCCCCAGCATTTT. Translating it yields CASSRTDNQPQHF.